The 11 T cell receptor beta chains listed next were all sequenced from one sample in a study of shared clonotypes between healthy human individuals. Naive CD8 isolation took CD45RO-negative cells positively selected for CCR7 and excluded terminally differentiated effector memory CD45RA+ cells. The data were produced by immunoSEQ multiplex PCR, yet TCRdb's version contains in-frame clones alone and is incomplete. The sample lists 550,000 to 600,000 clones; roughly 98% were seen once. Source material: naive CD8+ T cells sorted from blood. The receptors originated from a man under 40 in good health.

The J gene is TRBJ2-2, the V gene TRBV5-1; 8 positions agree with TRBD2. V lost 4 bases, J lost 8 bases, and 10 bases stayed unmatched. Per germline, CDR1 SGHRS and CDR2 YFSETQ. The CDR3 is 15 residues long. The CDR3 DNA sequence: TGCGCCAGCAGCCGCAGCGGGACTAGTAATGGGGAGCTGTTTTTT. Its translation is CASSRSGTSNGELFF.

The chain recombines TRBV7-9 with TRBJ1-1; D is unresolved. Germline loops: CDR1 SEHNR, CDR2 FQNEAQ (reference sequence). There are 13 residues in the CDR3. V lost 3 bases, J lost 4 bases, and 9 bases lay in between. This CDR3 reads CASSFDRGTEAFF. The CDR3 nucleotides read TGTGCCAGCAGCTTTGACCGGGGCACTGAAGCTTTCTTT. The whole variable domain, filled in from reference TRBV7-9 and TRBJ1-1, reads DTGVSQNPRHKITKRGQNVTFRCDPISEHNRLYWYRQTLGQGPEFLTYFQNEAQLEKSRLLSDRFSAERPKGSFSTLEIQRTEQGDSAMYLCASSFDRGTEAFFGQGTRLTVV.

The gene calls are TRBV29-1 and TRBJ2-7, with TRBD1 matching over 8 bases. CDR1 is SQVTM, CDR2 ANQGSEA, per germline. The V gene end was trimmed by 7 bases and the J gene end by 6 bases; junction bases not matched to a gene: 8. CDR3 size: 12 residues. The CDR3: CSAGKGTGEQYF. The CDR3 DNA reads TGCAGCGCCGGAAAGGGGACAGGCGAGCAGTACTTC.

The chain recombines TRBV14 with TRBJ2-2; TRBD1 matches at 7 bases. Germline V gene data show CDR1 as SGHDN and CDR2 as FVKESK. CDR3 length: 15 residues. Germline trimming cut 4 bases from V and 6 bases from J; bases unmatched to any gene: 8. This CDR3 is CASSPLGQGAGELFF. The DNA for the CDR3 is TGTGCCAGCAGCCCTTTGGGGCAGGGGGCCGGGGAGCTGTTTTTT.

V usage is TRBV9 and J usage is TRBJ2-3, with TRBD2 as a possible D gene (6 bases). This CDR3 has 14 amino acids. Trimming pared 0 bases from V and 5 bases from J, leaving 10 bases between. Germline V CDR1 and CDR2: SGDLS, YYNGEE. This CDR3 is CASSVGTGGDTQYF. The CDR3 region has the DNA TGTGCCAGCAGCGTAGGGACCGGGGGAGATACGCAGTATTTT.

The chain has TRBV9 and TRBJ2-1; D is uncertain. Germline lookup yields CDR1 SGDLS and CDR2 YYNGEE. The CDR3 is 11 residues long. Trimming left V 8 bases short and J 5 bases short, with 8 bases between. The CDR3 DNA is TGTGCCAGTGGACCTAACAATGAGCAGTTCTTC. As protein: CASGPNNEQFF.

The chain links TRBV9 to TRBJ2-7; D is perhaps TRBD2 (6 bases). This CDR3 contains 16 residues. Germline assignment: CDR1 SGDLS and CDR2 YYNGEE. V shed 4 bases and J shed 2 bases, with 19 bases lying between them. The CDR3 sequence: CASSINGQEGTYEQYF. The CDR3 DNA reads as TGTGCCAGCAGCATTAACGGGCAGGAGGGTACCTACGAGCAGTACTTC.

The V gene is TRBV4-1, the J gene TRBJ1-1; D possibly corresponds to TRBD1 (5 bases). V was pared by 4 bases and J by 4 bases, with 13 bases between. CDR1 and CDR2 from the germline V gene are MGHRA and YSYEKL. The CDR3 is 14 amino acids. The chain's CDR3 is CASSRSGPVTEAFF. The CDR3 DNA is TGCGCCAGCAGCCGGTCAGGGCCCGTCACTGAAGCTTTCTTT.

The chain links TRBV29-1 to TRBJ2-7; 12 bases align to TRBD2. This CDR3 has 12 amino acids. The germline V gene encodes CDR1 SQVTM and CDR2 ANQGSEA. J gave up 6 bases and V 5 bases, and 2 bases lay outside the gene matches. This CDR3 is CSVLAGGGEQYF. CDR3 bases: TGCAGCGTTCTAGCGGGAGGGGGCGAGCAGTACTTC.

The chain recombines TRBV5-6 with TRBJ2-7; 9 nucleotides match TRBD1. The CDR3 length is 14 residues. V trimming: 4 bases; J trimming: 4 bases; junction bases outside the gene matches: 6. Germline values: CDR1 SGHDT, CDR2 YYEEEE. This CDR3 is CASSRDRDVYEQYF. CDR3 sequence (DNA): TGTGCCAGCAGCCGGGACAGGGATGTGTACGAGCAGTACTTC. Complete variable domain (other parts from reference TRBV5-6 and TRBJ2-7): DAGVTQSPTHLIKTRGQQVTLRCSPKSGHDTVSWYQQALGQGPQFIFQYYEEEERQRGNFPDRFSGHQFPNYSSELNVNALLLGDSALYLCASSRDRDVYEQYFGPGTRLTVT.

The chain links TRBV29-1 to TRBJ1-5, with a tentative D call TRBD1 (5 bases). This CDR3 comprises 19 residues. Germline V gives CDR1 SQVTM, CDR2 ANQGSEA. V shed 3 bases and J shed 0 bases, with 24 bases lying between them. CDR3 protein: CSVEVTGVAPIYSNQPQHF. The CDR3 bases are TGCAGCGTTGAGGTCACGGGGGTAGCCCCCATATATAGCAATCAGCCCCAGCATTTT.